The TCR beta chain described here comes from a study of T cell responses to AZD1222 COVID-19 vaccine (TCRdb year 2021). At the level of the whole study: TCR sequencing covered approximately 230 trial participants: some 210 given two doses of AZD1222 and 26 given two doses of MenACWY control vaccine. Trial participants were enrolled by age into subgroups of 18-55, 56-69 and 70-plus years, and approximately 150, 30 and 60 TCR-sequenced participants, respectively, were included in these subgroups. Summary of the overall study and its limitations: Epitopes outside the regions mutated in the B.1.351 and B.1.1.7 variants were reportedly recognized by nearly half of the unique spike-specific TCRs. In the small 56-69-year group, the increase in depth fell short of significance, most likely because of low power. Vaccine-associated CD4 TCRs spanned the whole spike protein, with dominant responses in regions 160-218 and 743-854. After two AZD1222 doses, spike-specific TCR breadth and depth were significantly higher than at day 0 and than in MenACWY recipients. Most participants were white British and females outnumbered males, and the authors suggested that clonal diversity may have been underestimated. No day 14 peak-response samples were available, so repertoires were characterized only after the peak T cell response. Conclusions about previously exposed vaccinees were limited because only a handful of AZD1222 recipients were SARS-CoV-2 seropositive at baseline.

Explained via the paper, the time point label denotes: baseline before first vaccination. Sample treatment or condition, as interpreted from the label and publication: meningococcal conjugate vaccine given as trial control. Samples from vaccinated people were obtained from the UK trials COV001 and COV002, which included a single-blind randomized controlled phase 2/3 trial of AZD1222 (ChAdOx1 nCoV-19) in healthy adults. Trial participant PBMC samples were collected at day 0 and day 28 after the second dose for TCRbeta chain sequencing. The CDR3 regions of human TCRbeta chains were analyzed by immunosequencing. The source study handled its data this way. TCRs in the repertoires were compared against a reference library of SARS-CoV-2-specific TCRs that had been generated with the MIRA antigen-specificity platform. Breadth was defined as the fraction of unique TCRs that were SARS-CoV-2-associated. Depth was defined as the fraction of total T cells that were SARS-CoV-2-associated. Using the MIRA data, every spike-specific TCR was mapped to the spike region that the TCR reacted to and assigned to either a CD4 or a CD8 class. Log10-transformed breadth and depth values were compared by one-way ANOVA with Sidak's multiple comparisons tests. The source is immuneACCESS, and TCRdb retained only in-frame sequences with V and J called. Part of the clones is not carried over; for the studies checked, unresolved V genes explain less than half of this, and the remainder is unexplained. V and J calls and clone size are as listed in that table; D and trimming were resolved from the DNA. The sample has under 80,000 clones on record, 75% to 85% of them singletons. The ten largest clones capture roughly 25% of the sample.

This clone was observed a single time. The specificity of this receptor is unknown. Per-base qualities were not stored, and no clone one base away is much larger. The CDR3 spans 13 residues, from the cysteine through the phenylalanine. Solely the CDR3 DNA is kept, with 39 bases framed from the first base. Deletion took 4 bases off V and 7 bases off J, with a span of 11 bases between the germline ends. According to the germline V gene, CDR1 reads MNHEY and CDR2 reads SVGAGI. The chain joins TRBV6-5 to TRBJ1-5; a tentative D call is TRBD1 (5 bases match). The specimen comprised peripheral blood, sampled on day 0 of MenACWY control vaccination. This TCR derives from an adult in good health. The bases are TGTGCCAGCAGTTTCGGGAGGGGACAGCCCCAGCATTTT. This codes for CASSFGRGQPQHF.